The 16 T cell receptor beta chains below come from one sample, sequenced in a study of blood T cell repertoires in COVID-19. Sequencing used immunoSEQ multiplex PCR; TCRdb keeps in-frame clones, though not all of them. The table has 200,000 or so clones, roughly 90% seen once. The sample consisted of peripheral blood. These receptors came from a man aged 40-55 years with active or convalescent COVID-19.

The J gene is TRBJ2-3, the V gene TRBV6-5, with D possibly TRBD2 on 5 matching bases. V lost 7 bases to trimming and J lost 4 bases, with 12 bases between them. This CDR3 has 13 amino acids. CDR1 is MNHEY, CDR2 SVGAGI, per germline. DNA of the CDR3: TGTGCCAGCATGCCCCGGGGATCAGATACGCAGTATTTT. Translation gives CASMPRGSDTQYF.

The chain has TRBV6-5 and TRBJ1-4; TRBD1 aligns across 8 bases. The CDR3 is made up of 13 amino acids. Germline CDR1 reads MNHEY; CDR2 reads SVGAGI. With 6 bases clipped from V and 7 bases from J, the junction kept 4 bases outside the gene matches. In DNA, the CDR3 is TGTGCCAGCAGCAGGGGGCTGGGTGAAAAACTGTTTTTT. Its protein is CASSRGLGEKLFF.

The chain uses TRBV2 and TRBJ2-7; TRBD2 is a possible D gene (6 bases). Germline assignment: CDR1 SNHLY and CDR2 FYNNEI. V lost 10 bases to trimming and J lost 3 bases, with 13 bases between them. The length of the CDR3 is 12 residues. CDR3 sequence: CATLRDFYEQYF. The CDR3 DNA is TGTGCCACTCTTCGGGACTTCTACGAGCAGTACTTC.

This sequence joins TRBV19 and TRBJ1-1; tentatively, D is TRBD1 (5 bases). Germline CDR1 is LNHDA and CDR2 is SQIVND (reference sequence). Trimming stripped 3 bases from V and 7 bases from J, with 12 bases between. The CDR3 contains 13 residues. The CDR3 DNA reads as TGTGCCAGTAGTATTACGGGGCGGGGTGAAGCTTTCTTT. Its translation: CASSITGRGEAFF.

The V and J genes are TRBV28 and TRBJ2-3, with D perhaps matching TRBD2 (7 bases). The CDR3 is 19 amino acids. V lost 3 bases to trimming and J lost 1 base, with 23 bases between them. Per the germline V gene, CDR1 is MDHEN and CDR2 is SYDVKM. The CDR3 protein is CASSLARGWGEGGTDTQYF. DNA for the CDR3: TGTGCCAGCAGTTTGGCCAGGGGTTGGGGGGAGGGCGGCACAGATACGCAGTATTTT. Filled out from reference TRBV28 and TRBJ2-3, the complete variable domain reads DVKVTQSSRYLVKRTGEKVFLECVQDMDHENMFWYRQDPGLGLRLIYFSYDVKMKEKGDIPEGYSVSREKKERFSLILESASTNQTSMYLCASSLARGWGEGGTDTQYFGPGTRLTVL.

The chain combines TRBV4-1 with TRBJ2-7, with TRBD1 as a possible D gene (5 bases). Germline CDR1 is MGHRA and CDR2 is YSYEKL. This CDR3 region has 15 residues. Trimming removed 0 bases from V and 4 bases from J, with 13 bases in between. The CDR3: CASSQDLGARYEQYF. CDR3 coding DNA: TGCGCCAGCAGCCAAGATCTTGGGGCTCGGTACGAGCAGTACTTC.

The gene calls are TRBV27 and TRBJ2-7, with TRBD2 matching over 9 bases. There are 17 residues in the CDR3. V shed 0 bases, J shed 4 bases, and the junction held 10 bases outside the gene matches. Germline V lookup: CDR1 MNHEY, CDR2 SMNVEV (reference sequence). For the CDR3, the DNA is TGTGCCAGCAGTTTATCGGTGGGTAGCGGGGGTAGGTACGAGCAGTACTTC. Amino acids: CASSLSVGSGGRYEQYF.

V gene TRBV5-1 combines with J gene TRBJ2-7; the D is unclear. From germline, CDR1 is SGHRS and CDR2 YFSETQ. V dropped 4 bases and J dropped 0 bases, with 5 bases sitting between them. The CDR3 loop spans 12 amino acids. The CDR3 region has the DNA TGCGCCAGCAGCGCCTACTCCTACGAGCAGTACTTC. It encodes CASSAYSYEQYF.

This chain links TRBV2 with TRBJ1-2; 9 positions match TRBD1. V shed 6 bases, J shed 7 bases, and the junction held 12 bases outside the gene matches. CDR1 SNHLY and CDR2 FYNNEI come from the germline V gene. This CDR3 has 15 residues. CDR3 sequence: CASRAQGQGTTGYTF. The CDR3 region has the DNA TGTGCCAGCAGGGCACAAGGACAGGGGACGACTGGCTACACCTTC. Using reference TRBV2 and TRBJ1-2 for the parts outside the CDR3, the full variable domain is EPEVTQTPSHQVTQMGQEVILRCVPISNHLYFYWYRQILGQKVEFLVSFYNNEISEKSEIFDDQFSVERPDGSNFTLKIRSTKLEDSAMYFCASRAQGQGTTGYTFGSGTRLTVV.

The V and J genes are TRBV3-1 (or the pseudogene TRBV3-2) and TRBJ2-7; D gene ambiguous. Trimming cost V 2 bases and J 3 bases, with 5 bases left between them. Germline V gene lookup returns CDR1 LGHDT and CDR2 YNNKEL (reference sequence). The CDR3 is 12 residues long. CDR3 residues: CASSQNSYEQYF. The CDR3 DNA reads TGTGCCAGCAGCCAAAACAGCTACGAGCAGTACTTC.

The sample holds one count of this clone. The chain couples TRBV7-2 to TRBJ2-1; possibly TRBD1 for D (6 bases). CDR3 size: 14 residues. Germline loops: CDR1 SGHTA, CDR2 FQGNSA. The germline V and J ends were trimmed by 2 bases and 3 bases, with 8 bases remaining between them. The DNA for the CDR3 is TGTGCCAGCAGCTTAATGGACAGCTACAATGAGCAGTTCTTC. This codes for CASSLMDSYNEQFF.

CDR3 residues: CASSSAGGLSNEQFF. CDR3 nucleotides: TGTGCCAGCAGCTCCGCGGGGGGCCTATCCAATGAGCAGTTCTTC. The chain joins TRBV4-2 to TRBJ2-1; 8 positions agree with TRBD2. This CDR3 comprises 15 residues. Germline CDR1 is LGHNA and CDR2 is YNFKEQ. Germline trimming cut 5 bases from V and 6 bases from J; bases unmatched to any gene: 9.

This sequence joins TRBV24-1 and TRBJ1-5; tentative D call: TRBD1 (5 bases). Trimming left V 9 bases short and J 0 bases short, with 8 bases between. Germline lookup yields CDR1 KGHDR and CDR2 SFDVKD. CDR3 length equals 13 residues. The DNA for the CDR3 is TGTGCCACCCAGGACAATAGCAATCAGCCCCAGCATTTT. Protein sequence: CATQDNSNQPQHF.

This rearrangement joins TRBV28 to TRBJ1-5; D gene ambiguous. From germline, CDR1 is MDHEN and CDR2 SYDVKM. The CDR3 sequence is 14 residues long. Trimming pared 6 bases from V and 2 bases from J, leaving 11 bases between. The CDR3 nucleotides are TGTGCCAGCAGGAATGACATGGGCAATCAGCCCCAGCATTTT. This translates into CASRNDMGNQPQHF.

This chain links TRBV2 with TRBJ1-1; 10 nucleotides line up with TRBD1. CDR3 length: 16 residues. Trimming cost V 2 bases and J 3 bases; bases outside gene matches: 6. The germline CDR1 and CDR2 sequences are SNHLY and FYNNEI. In nucleotides, the CDR3 is TGTGCCAGCAGTGAAACGACAGGGGGCAGGGACACTGAAGCTTTCTTT. Its protein product is CASSETTGGRDTEAFF. Using reference TRBV2 and TRBJ1-1 for the parts outside the CDR3, the full variable domain is EPEVTQTPSHQVTQMGQEVILRCVPISNHLYFYWYRQILGQKVEFLVSFYNNEISEKSEIFDDQFSVERPDGSNFTLKIRSTKLEDSAMYFCASSETTGGRDTEAFFGQGTRLTVV.

The chain carries TRBV19 and TRBJ1-4; no clear D gene. The CDR3 spans 13 residues. V lost 6 bases and J lost 1, with 6 bases in between. Germline V gene sequence: CDR1 LNHDA, CDR2 SQIVND (reference sequence). DNA of the CDR3: TGTGCCAGTAGACCAGGAACTAATGAAAAACTGTTTTTT. Protein product: CASRPGTNEKLFF.